The 29 T cell receptor beta chains below were found in one sample sequenced in a study of cytomegalovirus exposure and HLA in healthy donors. PCR primers comprised 60 Vbeta and 13 Jbeta primers. Using immunoSEQ multiplex PCR, the repertoire was profiled, and TCRdb retains in-frame clones only, with some absent. Among under 200,000 clones listed, under 80% were seen once. The sequenced sample consisted of PBMCs. Receptors originate from a woman in her 30s in good health and CMV-seronegative.

This chain links TRBV10-3 with TRBJ2-6, with 9 bases lining up with TRBD1. Trimming at V came to 6 bases and at J to 0 bases, leaving 6 bases not matched to a gene. Germline V CDR1 and CDR2: ENHRY, SYGVKD. The CDR3 spans 17 residues. CDR3: CAIRRTGDFSGANVLTF. The CDR3 nucleotides are TGTGCCATCAGGAGGACAGGGGACTTCTCTGGGGCCAACGTCCTGACTTTC.

V is TRBV30 and J is TRBJ2-1, with 8 bases fitting TRBD1. V was clipped by 4 bases and J by 9 bases; unmatched bases: 8. Germline loops: CDR1 GTSNPN, CDR2 SVGIG (reference sequence). The CDR3 sequence is 13 residues long. In nucleotides, the CDR3 is TGTGCCTGGATTGGGACAGGCAAATTTGAGCAGTTCTTC. Encoded protein: CAWIGTGKFEQFF.

The CDR3 DNA reads as TGCGCCAGCAGCCACGGACAGGGGGTATTGTACGAGCAGTACTTC. Amino acid sequence: CASSHGQGVLYEQYF. The rearrangement uses TRBV4-1 and TRBJ2-7; 10 nucleotides line up with TRBD1. This CDR3 comprises 15 residues. V trimming: 3 bases; J trimming: 4 bases; junction bases outside the gene matches: 6. Germline V gene data show CDR1 as MGHRA and CDR2 as YSYEKL.

The rearrangement links TRBV9 to TRBJ1-3; 7 positions match TRBD1. This CDR3 is built from 15 residues. Germline V CDR1 and CDR2: SGDLS, YYNGEE. J was trimmed by 4 bases and V by 4 bases; bases with no gene match: 8. Here the CDR3 DNA reads TGTGCCAGCAGCCCGGCAGGGGGTGGCGGAAACACCATATATTTT. The encoded protein is CASSPAGGGGNTIYF.

There are a few counts of this clone. The chain joins TRBV18 to TRBJ1-1; weak D call: TRBD1 (6 bases). Germline V gene lookup returns CDR1 KGHSH and CDR2 LQKENI. V was clipped by 5 bases and J by 6 bases, with 19 bases between them. The CDR3 totals 15 residues. The CDR3 DNA reads as TGTGCCAGCTCAGCCATCAGTCAGGGGTCTTCTGAAGCTTTCTTT. It is translated as CASSAISQGSSEAFF.

The gene calls are TRBV2 and TRBJ2-2; D perhaps matches TRBD1 (6 bases). V was cut by 4 bases and J by 5 bases, with 14 bases left in between. Germline CDR1 and CDR2: SNHLY and FYNNEI. The CDR3 runs to 15 residues. Here the CDR3 DNA reads TGTGCCAGCAGTGGACAGGTCCTAAGGACCGGGGAGCTGTTTTTT. This translates into CASSGQVLRTGELFF.

The DNA for the CDR3 is TGTGCCAGCAGGGGCCCAGGGGACACTGAAGCTTTCTTT. This sequence encodes CASRGPGDTEAFF. V usage is TRBV2 and J usage is TRBJ1-1; possible D gene TRBD1, 6 bases. Per germline, CDR1 SNHLY and CDR2 FYNNEI. V was trimmed by 6 bases and J by 3 bases, leaving 11 bases between them. The CDR3 runs 13 residues.

The V gene is TRBV6-1, the J gene TRBJ1-5; no clear D gene. V was shortened by 6 bases and J by 4 bases, with 4 bases between the two germline ends. There are 11 residues in the CDR3. The germline CDR1 and CDR2 sequences are MNHNS and SASEGT. CDR3 DNA: TGTGCCAGCAGCCAAAATCAGCCCCAGCATTTT. Translating gives CASSQNQPQHF.

V and J are TRBV7-8 and TRBJ1-1, with TRBD1 matching 7 bases. The J segment lost 5 bases and the V segment lost 4 bases, leaving 10 bases of the junction unmatched. Looked up from germline, CDR1 is SGHVS and CDR2 is FQNEAQ. The CDR3 is made up of 15 amino acids. CDR3 in amino acids: CASSSPTGAWTEAFF. Here the CDR3 DNA reads TGTGCCAGCAGCTCGCCCACAGGGGCGTGGACTGAAGCTTTCTTT.

The chain links TRBV7-2 to TRBJ2-3, with 7 bases aligning to TRBD2. V lost 2 bases to trimming and J lost 5 bases; unmatched junction nucleotides: 16. This CDR3 region has 18 residues. Looked up from germline, CDR1 is SGHTA and CDR2 is FQGNSA. The CDR3 DNA sequence: TGTGCCAGCAGCTTATACGTGGGGGGGGTTAGATTGGTAGATACGCAGTATTTT. This codes for CASSLYVGGVRLVDTQYF.

The rearrangement uses TRBV18 and TRBJ1-5, with unresolved D. Germline V gene data show CDR1 as KGHSH and CDR2 as LQKENI. The length of the CDR3 is 17 residues. The V end lost 2 bases, the J end lost 5 bases, and 19 bases lay between the germline ends. In nucleotides, the CDR3 is TGTGCCAGCTCACCAGGACCGGTTATCCGAGGGCATCAGCCCCAGCATTTT. Amino acid sequence: CASSPGPVIRGHQPQHF.

The chain joins TRBV11-1 to TRBJ1-6, with no clear D. The CDR3 is 14 residues long. Germline CDR1 SGHAT, CDR2 FQDESV (reference sequence). The ends were cut back, 1 base at V and 7 bases at J, with 8 bases in the middle. The chain's CDR3 is CASSLVHQNSPLHF. CDR3 sequence (DNA): TGTGCCAGCAGCTTAGTACACCAGAATTCACCCCTCCACTTT.

This chain joins TRBV7-8 and TRBJ2-3; the match to TRBD2 covers 11 bases. V lost 4 bases and J lost 5; bases outside the gene matches: 14. The germline gives CDR1 SGHVS, CDR2 FQNEAQ. This CDR3 region has 18 residues. CDR3 sequence: CASSWRLIAGGPGDTQYF. CDR3 nucleotides: TGTGCCAGCAGCTGGCGACTGATAGCGGGGGGGCCGGGAGATACGCAGTATTTT.

This chain joins TRBV27 and TRBJ2-7, with TRBD1 matching over 8 bases. Germline V lookup: CDR1 MNHEY, CDR2 SMNVEV (reference sequence). The CDR3 extends over 13 amino acids. The J segment lost 3 bases and the V segment lost 7 bases, leaving 5 bases of the junction unmatched. The chain's CDR3 is CASMPGTGYEQYF. The CDR3 nucleotides read TGTGCCAGCATGCCTGGGACAGGCTACGAGCAGTACTTC.

V gene TRBV2 combines with J gene TRBJ1-4, with D uncertain. The CDR3 runs to 13 residues. Germline V gene data show CDR1 as SNHLY and CDR2 as FYNNEI. V was cut by 6 bases and J by 0 bases, with 5 bases left in between. CDR3 bases: TGTGCCAGCAGACGAGCAACTAATGAAAAACTGTTTTTT. It specifies CASRRATNEKLFF.

The chain has TRBV7-3 and TRBJ2-1; TRBD2 matches 11 bases. Germline V lookup: CDR1 SGHTA, CDR2 FQGTGA. The CDR3 extends over 16 amino acids. J lost 4 bases, V lost 3 bases, and 5 bases had no gene match. CDR3: CASSFTGTSGYNEQFF. The CDR3 DNA follows: TGTGCCAGCAGCTTTACCGGGACTAGCGGTTACAATGAGCAGTTCTTC. The full variable domain, in which reference TRBV7-3 and TRBJ2-1 provide the parts outside the CDR3, is GAGVSQTPSNKVTEKGKYVELRCDPISGHTALYWYRQSLGQGPEFLIYFQGTGAADDSGLPNDRFFAVRPEGSVSTLKIQRTERGDSAVYLCASSFTGTSGYNEQFFGPGTRLTVL.

This clone was picked up one time. The V gene is TRBV7-2, the J gene TRBJ2-6; no firm D call. The CDR3 runs 18 residues. The V and J ends lost 2 bases and 4 bases respectively, with 18 bases between them. Germline values: CDR1 SGHTA, CDR2 FQGNSA. This CDR3 is CASSLTQRLTRGANVLTF. CDR3 coding DNA: TGTGCCAGCAGCTTAACACAACGTTTGACGCGGGGGGCCAACGTCCTGACTTTC.

V usage is TRBV5-1 and J usage is TRBJ1-2; 7 bases match TRBD1. This CDR3 comprises 12 residues. The V gene's germline CDR1 is SGHRS and CDR2 YFSETQ. J gave up 8 bases and V 4 bases, and 5 bases lay outside the gene matches. CDR3 coding DNA: TGCGCCAGCAGCCAGACAGGGAACGGCTACACCTTC. Translating it yields CASSQTGNGYTF. Variable domain in full (rest from reference TRBV5-1 and TRBJ1-2): KAGVTQTPRYLIKTRGQQVTLSCSPISGHRSVSWYQQTPGQGLQFLFEYFSETQRNKGNFPGRFSGRQFSNSRSEMNVSTLELGDSALYLCASSQTGNGYTFGSGTRLTVV.

This rearrangement joins TRBV7-9 to TRBJ2-3, with D maybe TRBD2 (5 bases). Deletions cut 5 bases from V and 4 bases from J, with 16 bases between. From germline, CDR1 is SEHNR and CDR2 FQNEAQ (reference sequence). The CDR3 covers 15 residues. The DNA of the CDR3 is TGTGCCAGCAGCCGGAGGCGTGGTTTTGCAGATACGCAGTATTTT. This encodes CASSRRRGFADTQYF.

In this sample, this clone turned up a few times. The chain links TRBV7-6 to TRBJ2-5; TRBD1 is a possible D gene (5 bases). The CDR3 spans 14 residues. Germline V gives CDR1 SGHVS, CDR2 FNYEAQ. The V end was cut by 5 bases, the J end by 2 bases, with 12 bases between. The CDR3 nucleotides are TGTGCCAGCAGCGCATACCAGGGTCAAGAGACCCAGTACTTC. Its translation: CASSAYQGQETQYF.

Only a few counts were recorded for this clone. The chain employs TRBV5-1 and TRBJ2-7; TRBD1 matches 9 bases. The V gene end was trimmed by 1 base and the J gene end by 2 bases; junction bases not matched to a gene: 1. Germline values: CDR1 SGHRS, CDR2 YFSETQ. This CDR3 spans 14 amino acids. CDR3 sequence reads: CASSLRTGAYEQYF. CDR3 coding DNA: TGCGCCAGCAGCTTGAGGACAGGGGCCTACGAGCAGTACTTC.

The CDR3 DNA reads TGTGCCAGTAGTCTCGGGGCAGGGGCCTACGAGCAGTACTTC. Translation: CASSLGAGAYEQYF. This chain connects TRBV19 to TRBJ2-7; maybe TRBD1 (6 bases). This CDR3 has 14 residues. Looked up from germline, CDR1 is LNHDA and CDR2 is SQIVND (reference sequence). Deletions cut 5 bases from V and 2 bases from J, with 13 bases between.

CDR3 sequence: CASSLVDSQYF. CDR3 sequence (DNA): TGTGCCAGCAGCCTTGTAGACAGTCAGTACTTC. The chain uses TRBV7-9 and TRBJ2-4; the D gene is possibly TRBD1 (5 bases). The germline V and J ends were trimmed by 5 bases and 12 bases, with 11 bases remaining between them. The CDR3 length is 11 residues. Germline CDR1 is SEHNR and CDR2 is FQNEAQ (reference sequence).

This chain joins TRBV6-6 and TRBJ2-1, with D unclear. CDR1 MNHNY and CDR2 SVGAGI come from the germline V gene (reference sequence). V was shortened by 0 bases and J by 8 bases, with 14 bases between the two germline ends. The CDR3 spans 15 residues. CDR3 coding DNA: TGTGCCAGCAGTTACTCGGTCGCCGGTCGCGATGAGCAGTTCTTC. Its protein is CASSYSVAGRDEQFF.

As for this clone: The same CDR3 can be traced to other DNA sequences in this sample. The chain is built from TRBV29-1 and TRBJ2-3; tentative D call: TRBD2 (5 bases). Per the germline V gene, CDR1 is SQVTM and CDR2 is ANQGSEA. With 0 bases removed from V and 2 bases from J, the gap between germline ends came to 6 bases. The CDR3 spans 13 residues. The DNA for the CDR3 is TGCAGCGTTGAAGAGGGAGCCACAGATACGCAGTATTTT. This gives the protein CSVEEGATDTQYF.

This rearrangement joins TRBV25-1 to TRBJ2-3; 8 bases agree with TRBD2. Germline CDR1 MGHDK, CDR2 SYGVNS. V shed 4 bases and J 6 bases; nucleotides not matched to a gene: 3. The CDR3 spans 13 residues. The CDR3 reads CASSVRGGDTQYF. In DNA form, the CDR3 reads TGTGCCAGCAGTGTACGGGGGGGGGATACGCAGTATTTT.

This clone came up once. V and J are TRBV28 and TRBJ2-1, with TRBD1 matching 12 bases. Looked up from germline, CDR1 is MDHEN and CDR2 is SYDVKM. The J segment lost 6 bases and the V segment lost 7 bases, leaving 7 bases of the junction unmatched. This CDR3 spans 15 amino acids. The CDR3 DNA reads as TGTGCCAGCACCTTACGGGACAGGGGGCTCAATGAGCAGTTCTTC. Its protein product is CASTLRDRGLNEQFF.

This chain uses TRBV5-5 with TRBJ1-5, with D uncertain. CDR1 SGHKS and CDR2 YYEKEE come from the germline V gene (reference sequence). This CDR3 is built from 14 residues. Trimming took 4 bases from V and 6 from J, leaving 14 bases between them. CDR3 sequence reads: CASSLRTLAQPQHF. The CDR3 nucleotides are TGTGCCAGCAGCCTAAGGACTCTAGCTCAGCCCCAGCATTTT.

This rearrangement joins TRBV9 to TRBJ2-3; possibly TRBD2 for D (5 bases). This CDR3 spans 15 amino acids. The V and J ends lost 4 bases and 11 bases respectively, with 23 bases between them. Germline V gene sequence: CDR1 SGDLS, CDR2 YYNGEE. The CDR3 sequence is CASSPGYRETSKQYF. The DNA of the CDR3 is TGTGCCAGCAGCCCCGGGTATAGGGAGACGAGTAAGCAGTATTTT.